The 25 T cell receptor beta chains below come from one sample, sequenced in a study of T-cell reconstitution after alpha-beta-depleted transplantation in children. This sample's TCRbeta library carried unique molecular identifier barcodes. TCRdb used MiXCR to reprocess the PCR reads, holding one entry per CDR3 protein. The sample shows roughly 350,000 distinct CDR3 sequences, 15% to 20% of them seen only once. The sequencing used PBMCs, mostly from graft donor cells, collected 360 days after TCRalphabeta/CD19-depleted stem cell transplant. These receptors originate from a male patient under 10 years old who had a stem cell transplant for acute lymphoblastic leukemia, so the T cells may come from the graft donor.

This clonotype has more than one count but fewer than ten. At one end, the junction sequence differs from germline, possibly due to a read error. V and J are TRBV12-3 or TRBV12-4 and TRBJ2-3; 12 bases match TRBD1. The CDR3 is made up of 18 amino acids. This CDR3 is CAISSPWDRGLFTDTQYF. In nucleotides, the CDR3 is TGTGCCATCAGTTCCCCGTGGGACAGGGGGCTATTCACAGATACGCAGTATTTT.

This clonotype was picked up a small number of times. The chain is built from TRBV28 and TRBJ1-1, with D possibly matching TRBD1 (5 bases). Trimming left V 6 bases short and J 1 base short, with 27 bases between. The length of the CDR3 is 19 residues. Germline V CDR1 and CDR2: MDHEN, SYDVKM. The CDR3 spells CASSFRRPGSNTRNTEAFF. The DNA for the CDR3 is TGTGCCAGCAGCTTTCGTAGGCCAGGGTCAAACACACGGAACACTGAAGCTTTCTTT.

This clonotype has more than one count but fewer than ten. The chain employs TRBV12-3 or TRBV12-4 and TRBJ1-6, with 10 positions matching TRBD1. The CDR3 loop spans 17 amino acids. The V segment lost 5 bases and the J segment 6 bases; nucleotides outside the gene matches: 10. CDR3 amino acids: CASSTRQGAFRNSPLHF. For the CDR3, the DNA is TGTGCCAGCAGTACCCGACAGGGGGCGTTTCGTAATTCACCCCTCCACTTT.

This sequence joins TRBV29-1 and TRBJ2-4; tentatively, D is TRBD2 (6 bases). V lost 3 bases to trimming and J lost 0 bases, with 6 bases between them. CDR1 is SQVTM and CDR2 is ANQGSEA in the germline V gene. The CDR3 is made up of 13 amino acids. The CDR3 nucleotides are TGCAGCGTTGAGGGACTAGCCAAAAACATTCAGTACTTC. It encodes CSVEGLAKNIQYF.

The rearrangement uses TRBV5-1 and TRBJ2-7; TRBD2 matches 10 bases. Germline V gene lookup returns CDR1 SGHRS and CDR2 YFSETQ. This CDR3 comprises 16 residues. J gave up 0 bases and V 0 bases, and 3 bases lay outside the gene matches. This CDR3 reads CASSLDPSGSSYEQYF. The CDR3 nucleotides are TGCGCCAGCAGCTTGGATCCTAGCGGGAGCTCCTACGAGCAGTACTTC.

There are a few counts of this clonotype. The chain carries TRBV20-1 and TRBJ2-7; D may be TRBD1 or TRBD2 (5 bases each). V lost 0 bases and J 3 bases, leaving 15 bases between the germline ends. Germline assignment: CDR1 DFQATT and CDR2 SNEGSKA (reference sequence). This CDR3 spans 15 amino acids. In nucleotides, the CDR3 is TGCAGTGCTAGAGATAGTAGGGACCCGAGCTACGAGCAGTACTTC. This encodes CSARDSRDPSYEQYF.

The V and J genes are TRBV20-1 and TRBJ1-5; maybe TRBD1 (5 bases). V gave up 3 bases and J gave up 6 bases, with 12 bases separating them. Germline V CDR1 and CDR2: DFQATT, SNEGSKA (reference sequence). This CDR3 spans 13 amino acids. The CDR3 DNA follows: TGCAGTGCTAGCTCTCCAGGGACTCAGCCCCAGCATTTT. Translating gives CSASSPGTQPQHF.

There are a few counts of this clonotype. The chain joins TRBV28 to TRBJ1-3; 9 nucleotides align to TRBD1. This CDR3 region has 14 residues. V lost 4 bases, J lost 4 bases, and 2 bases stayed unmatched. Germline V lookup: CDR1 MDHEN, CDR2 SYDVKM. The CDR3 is CASSWDRAGNTIYF. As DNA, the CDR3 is TGTGCCAGCAGTTGGGACAGGGCAGGAAACACCATATATTTT.

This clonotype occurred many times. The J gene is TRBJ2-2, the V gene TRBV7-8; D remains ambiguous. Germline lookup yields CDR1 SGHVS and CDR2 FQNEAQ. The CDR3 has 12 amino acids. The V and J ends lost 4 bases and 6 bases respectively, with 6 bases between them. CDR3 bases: TGTGCCAGCAGCTCGCGACCCGGGGAGCTGTTTTTT. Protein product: CASSSRPGELFF.

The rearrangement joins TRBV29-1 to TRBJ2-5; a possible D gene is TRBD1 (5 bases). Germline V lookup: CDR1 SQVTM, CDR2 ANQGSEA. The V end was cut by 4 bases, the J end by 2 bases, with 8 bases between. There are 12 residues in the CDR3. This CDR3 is CSVAAGQETQYF. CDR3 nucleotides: TGCAGCGTTGCCGCAGGGCAAGAGACCCAGTACTTC.

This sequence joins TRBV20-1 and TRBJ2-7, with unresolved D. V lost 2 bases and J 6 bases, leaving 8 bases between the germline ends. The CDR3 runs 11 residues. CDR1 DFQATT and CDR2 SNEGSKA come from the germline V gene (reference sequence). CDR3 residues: CSARRGREQYF. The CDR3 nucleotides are TGCAGTGCTAGACGCGGACGCGAGCAGTACTTC.

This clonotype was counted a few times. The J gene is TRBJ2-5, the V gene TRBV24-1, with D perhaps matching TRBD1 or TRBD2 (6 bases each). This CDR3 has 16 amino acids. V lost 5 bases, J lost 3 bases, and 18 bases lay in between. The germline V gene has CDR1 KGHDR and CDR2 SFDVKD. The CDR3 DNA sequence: TGTGCCACCAGTGGACCGGGACAAGGGGGGAAAGAGACCCAGTACTTC. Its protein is CATSGPGQGGKETQYF.

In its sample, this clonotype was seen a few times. Here the CDR3 DNA reads TGTGCCACCAGGGACACCTCGTCCCACGAGCAGTACTTC. This gives the protein CATRDTSSHEQYF. V is TRBV15 and J is TRBJ2-7; D might be TRBD1 (5 bases). This CDR3 has 13 residues. Germline V gives CDR1 LNHNV, CDR2 YYDKDF (reference sequence). V was trimmed by 6 bases and J by 5 bases, leaving 14 bases between them.

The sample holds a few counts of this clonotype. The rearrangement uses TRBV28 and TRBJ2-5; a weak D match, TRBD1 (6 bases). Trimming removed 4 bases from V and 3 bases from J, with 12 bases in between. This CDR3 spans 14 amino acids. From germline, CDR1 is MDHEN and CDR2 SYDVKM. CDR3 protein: CASSSWTVKETQYF. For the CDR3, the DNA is TGTGCCAGCAGTTCATGGACAGTCAAAGAGACCCAGTACTTC.

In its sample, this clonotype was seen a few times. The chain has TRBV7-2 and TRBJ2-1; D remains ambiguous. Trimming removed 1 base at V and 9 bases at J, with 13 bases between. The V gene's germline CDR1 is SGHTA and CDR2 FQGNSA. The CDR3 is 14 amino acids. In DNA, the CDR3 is TGTGCCAGCAGCTTAGGACCGAGCCCGATTGAGCAGTTCTTC. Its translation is CASSLGPSPIEQFF.

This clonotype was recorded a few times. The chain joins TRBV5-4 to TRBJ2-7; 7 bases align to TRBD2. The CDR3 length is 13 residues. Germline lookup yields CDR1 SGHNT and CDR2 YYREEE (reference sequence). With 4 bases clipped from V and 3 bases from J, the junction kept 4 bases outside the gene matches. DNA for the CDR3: TGTGCCAGCAGCCGATGGGGGGGCTACGAGCAGTACTTC. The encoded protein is CASSRWGGYEQYF.

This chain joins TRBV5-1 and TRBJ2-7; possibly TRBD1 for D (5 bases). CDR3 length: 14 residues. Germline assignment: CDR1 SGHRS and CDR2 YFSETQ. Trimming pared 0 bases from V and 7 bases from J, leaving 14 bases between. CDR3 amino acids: CASSLAGLEREQYF. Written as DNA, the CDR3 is TGCGCCAGCAGCTTGGCAGGGCTTGAGAGGGAGCAGTACTTC.

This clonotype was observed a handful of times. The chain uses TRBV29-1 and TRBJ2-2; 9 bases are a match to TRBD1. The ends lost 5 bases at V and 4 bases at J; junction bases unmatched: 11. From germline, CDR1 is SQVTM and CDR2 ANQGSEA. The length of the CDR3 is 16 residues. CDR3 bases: TGCAGCGTTAAAGCCTCCGGGACAGGGACCACCGGGGAGCTGTTTTTT. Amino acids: CSVKASGTGTTGELFF.

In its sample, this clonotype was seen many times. CDR3: CSVVIPNEQFF. The CDR3, as DNA: TGCAGCGTTGTAATTCCCAATGAGCAGTTCTTC. This chain joins TRBV29-1 and TRBJ2-1; D is unresolved. The germline V gene encodes CDR1 SQVTM and CDR2 ANQGSEA. The CDR3 is 11 amino acids. The ends were cut back, 4 bases at V and 6 bases at J, with 7 bases in the middle.

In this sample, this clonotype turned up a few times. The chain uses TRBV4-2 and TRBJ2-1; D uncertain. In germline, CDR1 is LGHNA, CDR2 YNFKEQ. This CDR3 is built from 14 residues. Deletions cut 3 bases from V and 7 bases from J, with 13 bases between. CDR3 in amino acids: CASSQATRRNEQFF. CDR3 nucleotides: TGTGCCAGCAGCCAGGCCACTCGGCGGAATGAGCAGTTCTTC.

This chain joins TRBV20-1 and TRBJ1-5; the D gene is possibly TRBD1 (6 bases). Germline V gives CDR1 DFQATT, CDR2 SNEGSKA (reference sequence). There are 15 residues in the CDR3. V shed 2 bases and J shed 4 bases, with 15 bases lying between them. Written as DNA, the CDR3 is TGCAGTGCTAGAACCTTGGGCAGGGGTAATCAGCCCCAGCATTTT. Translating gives CSARTLGRGNQPQHF.

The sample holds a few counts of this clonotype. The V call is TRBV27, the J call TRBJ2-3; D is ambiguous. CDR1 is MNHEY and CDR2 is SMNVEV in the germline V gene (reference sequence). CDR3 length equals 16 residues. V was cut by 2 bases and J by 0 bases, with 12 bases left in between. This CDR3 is CASSLHFHPSTDTQYF. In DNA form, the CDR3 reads TGTGCCAGCAGTTTACACTTCCACCCTAGCACAGATACGCAGTATTTT.

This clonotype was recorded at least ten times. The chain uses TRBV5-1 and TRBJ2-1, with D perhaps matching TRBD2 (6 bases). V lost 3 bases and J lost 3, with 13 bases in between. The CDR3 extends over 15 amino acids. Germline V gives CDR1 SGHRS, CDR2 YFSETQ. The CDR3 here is CASSSSGSLYNEQFF. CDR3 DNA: TGCGCCAGCAGCTCGAGCGGGTCCCTCTACAATGAGCAGTTCTTC.

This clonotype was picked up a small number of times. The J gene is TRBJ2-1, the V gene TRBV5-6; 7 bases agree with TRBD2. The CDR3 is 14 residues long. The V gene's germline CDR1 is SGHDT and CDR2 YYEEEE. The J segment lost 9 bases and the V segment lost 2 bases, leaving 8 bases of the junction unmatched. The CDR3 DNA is TGTGCCAGCAGCTTAGCGGGGAGGACGCCTGAGCAGTTCTTC. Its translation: CASSLAGRTPEQFF.

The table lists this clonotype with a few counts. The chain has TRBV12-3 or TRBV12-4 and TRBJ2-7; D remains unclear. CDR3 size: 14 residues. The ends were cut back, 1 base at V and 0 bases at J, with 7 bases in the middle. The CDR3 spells CASSLGYSSYEQYF. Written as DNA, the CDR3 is TGTGCCAGCAGTTTAGGCTACAGCTCCTACGAGCAGTACTTC.